This T cell receptor beta chain is from a study of shared clonotypes between healthy human individuals (dated by TCRdb to the early 2020s). For context, the study as a whole: The cohort included three men and a couple of women between 18 and 49 years of age. Each donor's leukapheresis produced roughly between about 0.8 and 10 billion PBMCs. For each donor, three plates each were used for CD4 naive and CD4 memory, two plates were used for CD8 naive, and one plate was used for CD8 memory. To estimate repertoire size and how much clonotypes are shared between individuals, the study performed deep sequencing of blood TCR repertoires from a handful of healthy adults. Different laboratories and diverse techniques were used to prepare libraries and sequence TCR repertoires, to increase sequencing depth and limit assay-specific biases. Findings and caveats that apply to the study as a whole: Naive subsets generally had larger estimated clonotype richness than memory subsets. Sampling was limited to blood, and TCR repertoires in tissue likely differ from TCR repertoires in blood. Pairwise subsampling indicated that sequencing depth was expected to affect the degree of clonotype sharing among donors. Because the study included a small number of donors, the genetic and exposure-history diversity represented was limited. Across four donors, around 5% of naive CD4, 3% to 3.5% of naive CD8, around 2.5% of memory CD4, and under 0.45% of memory CD8 clonotypes were shared. Higher generation probabilities were observed for clonotypes shared by all four sorted-subset donors than for non-shared clonotypes. Rarefaction of sorted-subset datasets indicated incomplete sequencing despite the large sequencing depth.

TCR CDR3 regions were amplified from genomic DNA by multiplex PCR using the deep immunoSEQ assay. Genomic DNA extracted from each cell subset was distributed evenly over all wells of several immunoSEQ 96-well plates, and each plate served as one replicate. For sorted subsets, about 210 ng of genomic DNA, equivalent to around 29,000 T cell genomes, went into each replicate PCR. The purified libraries were quantified using a Qubit 3.0 fluorometer, sized with a Bioanalyzer 2100, and then quantified again using the KAPA Library Quantification kit. A separate single-read 150-cycle Illumina NextSeq 550 flow cell was used to sequence each immunoSEQ 96-well plate. The authors' analysis ran thus. Because only junctional sequences without quality scores were contained in the immunoSEQ output, filtering matching that applied to full-length reads could not be performed. Sequences were annotated with PyIR, a Python wrapper for IgBLAST v1.9, and V/J genes and CDR3 were assigned using IMGT germline references. Any read was removed if the V/J assignment was weak (E-value above 1e-6), the CDR3 was missing, or the read contained stop codons, out-of-frame junctions, or ambiguous translated residues. A V3J clonotype was defined by an identical inferred V gene, J gene, and CDR3 amino acid sequence. To compute the percentage overlap between repertoires, the number of shared unique clonotypes was divided by the size of the smaller repertoire. Richness of each repertoire was evaluated using RTK rarefaction, the Chao1 estimator, and Recon v2.1 estimates of unobserved clonotypes. Generation probabilities were computed with OLGA for all TCRbeta clonotypes obtained by the gDNA method from a handful of donors. Here the immuneACCESS table is served through TCRdb, limited to in-frame sequences with V and J called. Missing clones are a known gap in these copies; in checked studies unresolved V genes cover under half, and the rest lacks a known reason. That table is the source of V, J and clone size, and D and trimming were worked out from the DNA. Recorded for this sample are about 1,900,000 clones; roughly 94% of them occurred a single time. The ten most abundant clones make up less than 1.5% of the sample.

CD8 naive samples were obtained by positive selection for CCR7 among CD45RO-negative cells, yielding a CD45RA+CCR7+ population from which TemRA cells were excluded. Healthy HIV-negative adults with no recently reported acute infections or vaccinations were included as donors. Only Caucasian adults living in Nashville, Tennessee, USA were represented among the donors. Blood was obtained by leukapheresis, after which PBMCs were separated by Ficoll-Histopaque density gradient centrifugation and cryopreserved in liquid nitrogen vapor phase. Purity and quantity of every magnetically sorted T cell population were checked by analytical flow cytometry. From each sorted fraction, genomic DNA was isolated and quantified by UV absorbance on a Nanodrop 2000c. The CDR3 runs 16 amino acids, cysteine and phenylalanine included. CDR3 DNA only is kept here, 48 bases in frame from base 1. The germline V gene yields SGHRS for CDR1 and YFSETQ for CDR2. V is reduced by 4 bases and J by 3 bases, leaving a spacing of 17 bases between them.

Concerning this clone itself: The specificity of this receptor is unknown. No much larger clone is present one base from it, and per-base qualities are unavailable.

Sequenced: naive CD8+ T cells sorted from blood. The sample's cell subset or site label, decoded: CD45RA+CCR7+. The chain uses TRBV5-1 and TRBJ1-5; TRBD1 is a possible D gene, resting on 5 matching bases. The TCR comes from a man younger than 35 in good health. The DNA is TGCGCCAGCAGCCCGGGGCTGGGGGATGCCAATCAGCCCCAGCATTTT. This codes for CASSPGLGDANQPQHF.